This T cell receptor (beta chain) originates from a study of cytomegalovirus exposure and HLA in healthy donors. Study context: Prior work identified around 120 million unique TCR beta sequences in some 180 million T cells.

Germline V gene data show CDR1 as MNHEY and CDR2 as SVGAGI. The CDR3 extends over 15 amino acids. PCR used 60 Vbeta primers and 13 Jbeta primers. The assay was immunoSEQ multiplex PCR, and TCRdb's table has in-frame clones only and misses some. Among more than 100,000 clones, roughly 65% were seen once, and the ten largest hold 9% to 10%. To note about this clone: Its target is unknown. At one end, the junction sequence differs from germline, possibly due to a read error.

Study observations and caveats: The productive fraction for most TCR beta V segments was about 90% or about 30% in an earlier analysis. Reportedly, cytomegalovirus status was diagnosed with high sensitivity and specificity. Later analysis indicated greater clonal expansion among HLA-associated TCR beta chains than among equally common other chains.

This TCR came from a man aged 35-49 years in good health and CMV-seropositive. Material for sequencing was PBMCs. The chain has TRBV6-5 and TRBJ2-7; 7 bases agree with TRBD1. The chain's CDR3 is CANSTGRGQPYEQYF. CDR3 DNA sequence: TGTGCCAACAGTACCGGTCGGGGACAGCCCTACGAGCAGTACTTC.